These 17 T cell receptor beta chains came from one sample sequenced in a study of blood T cell repertoires in COVID-19. This table comes from immunoSEQ multiplex PCR, and its TCRdb copy is limited to in-frame clones, with some not included. The profile shows approximately 290,000 clones, approximately 83% of them singletons. Source material: peripheral blood. These receptors came from a person aged 70 to 79 with COVID-19, enrolled during active disease.

The CDR3 bases are TGTGCCAGCAGTTTTTCAGGGGGCTCATCCTACGAGCAGTACTTC. Translated: CASSFSGGSSYEQYF. J is TRBJ2-7 and V is TRBV28; 8 nucleotides match TRBD1. Germline V gene data show CDR1 as MDHEN and CDR2 as SYDVKM. The CDR3 is 15 residues long. The ends lost 3 bases at V and 1 base at J; junction bases unmatched: 5.

The J gene is TRBJ1-1, the V gene TRBV19; D is perhaps TRBD1 (6 bases). The CDR3 covers 13 residues. Deletions cut 2 bases from V and 6 bases from J, with 10 bases between. Germline assignment: CDR1 LNHDA and CDR2 SQIVND (reference sequence). CDR3: CASSIPQGSEAFF. CDR3 nucleotide sequence: TGTGCCAGTAGTATACCCCAGGGGTCTGAAGCTTTCTTT.

V usage is TRBV12-3 or TRBV12-4 and J usage is TRBJ2-3; D gene ambiguous. V was clipped by 3 bases and J by 2 bases, with 6 bases between them. The CDR3 has 13 residues. The chain's CDR3 is CASSFTYTDTQYF. The CDR3 nucleotides read TGTGCCAGCAGTTTTACCTACACAGATACGCAGTATTTT.

The chain carries TRBV3-1 (or the pseudogene TRBV3-2) and TRBJ1-5, with D perhaps matching TRBD1 (5 bases). The CDR3 has 13 residues. Trimming removed 4 bases at V and 5 bases at J, with 9 bases between. Germline V gives CDR1 LGHDT, CDR2 YNNKEL (reference sequence). CDR3 in amino acids: CASSPRGDQPQHF. CDR3 sequence (DNA): TGTGCCAGCAGCCCGCGGGGGGATCAGCCCCAGCATTTT.

This chain links TRBV7-3 with TRBJ2-5, with a weak D call TRBD2 (5 bases). Between the trimmed V and J ends, which lost 4 bases and 5 bases, there was a span of 14 bases. Per the germline V gene, CDR1 is SGHTA and CDR2 is FQGTGA. The CDR3 is 14 residues long. The CDR3: CASSSSAQRETQYF. CDR3 bases: TGTGCCAGCAGCTCGTCGGCGCAGCGGGAGACCCAGTACTTC.

This chain links TRBV3-1 (or the pseudogene TRBV3-2) with TRBJ1-4, with a weak D call TRBD1 (5 bases). V was shortened by 1 base and J by 8 bases, with 11 bases between the two germline ends. This CDR3 is 14 amino acids long. The V gene's germline CDR1 is LGHDT and CDR2 YNNKEL (reference sequence). In nucleotides, the CDR3 is TGTGCCAGCAGCCAAGTAGGGGAACACGAAAAACTGTTTTTT. Amino acid sequence: CASSQVGEHEKLFF.

The chain is built from TRBV7-8 and TRBJ2-1; 11 nucleotides line up with TRBD2. V dropped 5 bases and J dropped 0; count of bases not matched to a gene: 24. The CDR3 has 23 residues. Germline CDR1 and CDR2: SGHVS and FQNEAQ. The CDR3 bases are TGTGCCAGCAGCCCCGGACAGAATCGGATTAGCGGGAGGGCCGGACTCTCCTACAATGAGCAGTTCTTC. Amino acid sequence: CASSPGQNRISGRAGLSYNEQFF. Filled out from reference TRBV7-8 and TRBJ2-1, the complete variable domain reads GAGVSQSPRYKVAKRGQDVALRCDPISGHVSLFWYQQALGQGPEFLTYFQNEAQLDKSGLPSDRFFAERPEGSVSTLKIQRTQQEDSAVYLCASSPGQNRISGRAGLSYNEQFFGPGTRLTVL.

This chain links TRBV6-2 or TRBV6-3 with TRBJ1-5; possible D gene TRBD1, 5 bases. Germline CDR1 reads MNHEY; CDR2 reads SVGEGT. This CDR3 is built from 14 residues. With 0 bases removed from V and 7 bases from J, the gap between germline ends came to 10 bases. This CDR3 reads CASSYSGGRQPQHF. The DNA for the CDR3 is TGTGCCAGCAGTTACTCCGGGGGTAGGCAGCCCCAGCATTTT.

The CDR3 DNA is TGTGCCAGCTTCCGGGACAGCGGCCAGCCCCAGCATTTT. Amino acid sequence: CASFRDSGQPQHF. V and J are TRBV18 and TRBJ1-5, with TRBD1 identical over 7 bases. The CDR3 sequence is 13 residues long. Unmatched junction bases numbered 7, after V lost 7 bases and J lost 7 bases. From germline, CDR1 is KGHSH and CDR2 LQKENI.

The V call is TRBV11-1, the J call TRBJ1-1; D may be TRBD1 (5 bases). The CDR3 totals 15 residues. Germline assignment: CDR1 SGHAT and CDR2 FQDESV (reference sequence). V was cut by 4 bases and J by 1 base, with 13 bases left in between. Written as DNA, the CDR3 is TGTGCCAGCAGCTCAGGCAGGGCCGGGAACACTGAAGCTTTCTTT. Protein sequence: CASSSGRAGNTEAFF.

The chain joins TRBV9 to TRBJ2-2; a possible D gene is TRBD2 (7 bases). V lost 4 bases to trimming and J lost 4 bases, with 11 bases between them. The CDR3 consists of 14 residues. Germline CDR1 and CDR2: SGDLS and YYNGEE. CDR3 residues: CASSQGGATGELFF. DNA for the CDR3: TGTGCCAGCAGCCAAGGGGGGGCCACCGGGGAGCTGTTTTTT.

In DNA, the CDR3 is TGTGCCAGCTCACTAAACAGGGCGGATAATGAAAAACTGTTTTTT. Translating it yields CASSLNRADNEKLFF. The V and J genes are TRBV18 and TRBJ1-4, with D maybe TRBD1 (6 bases). The CDR3 has 15 amino acids. Trimming cost V 4 bases and J 4 bases, with 13 bases left between them. CDR1 KGHSH and CDR2 LQKENI come from the germline V gene.

The chain uses TRBV11-1 and TRBJ2-1; possibly TRBD2 for D (5 bases). Germline loops: CDR1 SGHAT, CDR2 FQDESV (reference sequence). The V end lost 6 bases, the J end lost 3 bases, and 18 bases lay between the germline ends. The CDR3 is 16 residues long. The chain's CDR3 is CASRQQNSRDYNEQFF. The DNA for the CDR3 is TGTGCCAGCAGGCAACAAAACTCCCGGGACTACAATGAGCAGTTCTTC.

The rearrangement joins TRBV19 to TRBJ2-7, with 9 bases identical to TRBD1. V shed 4 bases, J shed 4 bases, and the junction held 11 bases outside the gene matches. This CDR3 has 16 amino acids. Germline loops: CDR1 LNHDA, CDR2 SQIVND (reference sequence). CDR3 sequence: CASSTWGQGFYYEQYF. CDR3 coding DNA: TGTGCCAGTAGTACCTGGGGACAGGGTTTTTATTACGAGCAGTACTTC.

The gene calls are TRBV18 and TRBJ1-1, with D possibly being TRBD1 (6 bases). From germline, CDR1 is KGHSH and CDR2 LQKENI. The length of the CDR3 is 16 residues. V dropped 6 bases and J dropped 2 bases, with 19 bases sitting between them. CDR3 nucleotides: TGTGCCAGCTCCGTGAAGGGGGGGCCAGATAACACTGAAGCTTTCTTT. This encodes CASSVKGGPDNTEAFF. The whole variable domain, remainder taken from reference TRBV18 and TRBJ1-1, is NAGVMQNPRHLVRRRGQEARLRCSPMKGHSHVYWYRQLPEEGLKFMVYLQKENIIDESGMPKERFSAEFPKEGPSILRIQQVVRGDSAAYFCASSVKGGPDNTEAFFGQGTRLTVV.

The gene calls are TRBV7-2 and TRBJ2-3; the D gene is possibly TRBD2 (7 bases). Trimming took 1 base from V and 6 from J, leaving 20 bases between them. The CDR3 contains 17 residues. Germline CDR1 SGHTA, CDR2 FQGNSA. The CDR3 loop is CASSLVGGDSGTDTQYF. The CDR3 nucleotides read TGTGCCAGCAGCTTAGTAGGGGGGGACTCGGGAACGGATACGCAGTATTTT. Together with reference TRBV7-2 and TRBJ2-3, the CDR3 gives the full variable domain: GAGVSQSPSNKVTEKGKDVELRCDPISGHTALYWYRQSLGQGLEFLIYFQGNSAPDKSGLPSDRFSAERTGGSVSTLTIQRTQQEDSAVYLCASSLVGGDSGTDTQYFGPGTRLTVL.

The J gene is TRBJ2-7, the V gene TRBV5-1, with TRBD1 matching over 8 bases. V shed 6 bases and J 5 bases; nucleotides not matched to a gene: 10. Per germline, CDR1 SGHRS and CDR2 YFSETQ. This CDR3 is built from 14 residues. The CDR3 region has the DNA TGCGCCAGCACCCAGACAGGGGCACGGGACGAGCAGTACTTC. Its translation is CASTQTGARDEQYF.